This T cell receptor beta chain was captured in a study of OX40 agonist ivuxolimab in advanced cancers. Across the study: The dose-escalation cohort was approximately 81% male, with a mean age of around 54 years, ranging roughly 20 to 90.

Notes on the study in general: Some nonresponders likewise displayed low normalized T-cell clonal expansion. There were, on average, more expanded clones in CD8+ T cells than in CD4+.

The table came from immunoSEQ multiplex PCR; TCRdb's copy has only in-frame clones and leaves some out. The top ten clones hold over 0.6% of a sample with 80,000 or so clones, approximately 92% of them seen once. As regards this clone: Its antigen is not known.

The CDR3 extends over 14 amino acids. Germline CDR1 SGHRS, CDR2 YFSETQ. Trimming stripped 5 bases from V and 2 bases from J, with 13 bases between. The clonotype comes from an adult with an advanced solid tumor such as melanoma, head and neck, liver or kidney cancer. The sample was CD4+ or CD8+ T cells sorted from blood, taken in a trial of the OX40 agonist ivuxolimab. This chain connects TRBV5-1 to TRBJ2-5; D tentatively fits TRBD1 or TRBD2 (5 bases each). CDR3 in amino acids: CASRSGTGQETQYF. For the CDR3, the DNA is TGCGCCAGCAGGTCCGGGACCGGTCAAGAGACCCAGTACTTC. Supplemented by reference TRBV5-1 and TRBJ2-5, the full variable domain reads KAGVTQTPRYLIKTRGQQVTLSCSPISGHRSVSWYQQTPGQGLQFLFEYFSETQRNKGNFPGRFSGRQFSNSRSEMNVSTLELGDSALYLCASRSGTGQETQYFGPGTRLLVL.